This TCR beta chain is from a study of CD8 T cells in Susac syndrome. The V and J ends lost 0 bases and 16 bases, in that order; junction bases with no gene match: 6. Per the germline V gene, CDR1 is KGHSH and CDR2 is LQKENI. The length of the CDR3 is 12 residues. Reverse transcription used about 0.45 to 1 ug RNA and random hexamers. The TCR beta CDR3 was amplified by immunoSEQ multiplex PCR across 54 Vbeta, 13 Jbeta. One entry per CDR3 protein results from TCRdb running MiXCR on the immunoSEQ multiplex PCR reads. The repertoire includes some 130,000 distinct CDR3 sequences, about 94% of them detected once, and around 0.13% sits in the top ten. CD8+ and CD4+ blood T cells underwent TCR beta sequencing. Negative isolation yielded CD4+ and CD8+ T cells, and FACS enriched TEMRA cells.

V and J are TRBV18 and TRBJ2-4; 7 positions agree with TRBD2. The clonotype was recovered from a human donor with multiple sclerosis. Sequences were obtained from CD4+ T cells from PBMCs. The CDR3, as DNA: TGTGCCAGCTCACCACCTGGGACTACCCCTTACTTC. It is translated as CASSPPGTTPYF. Complete variable domain (other parts from reference TRBV18 and TRBJ2-4): NAGVMQNPRHLVRRRGQEARLRCSPMKGHSHVYWYRQLPEEGLKFMVYLQKENIIDESGMPKERFSAEFPKEGPSILRIQQVVRGDSAAYFCASSPPGTTPYFGAGTRLSVL.